This note documents a single T cell receptor beta chain sequence. Its antigen is unknown. The record originates from a study of glioma-infiltrating T cells. TCR alpha and beta CDR3 regions were amplified from RNA using iRepertoire nested multiplex PCR. TCRdb recomputed calls from the multiplex PCR reads with MiXCR, one row per CDR3 protein. The sample shows 150,000 or so distinct CDR3 sequences, about two fifths of them seen only once. Study-level points and caveats: Very few CDR3 sequences were shared between tissue and blood. Non-neoplastic patients had below-expected tissue-blood divergence, while all gliomas exceeded expectation.

Losses at the gene ends were 6 bases for V and 0 bases for J; bases not matched to a gene: 2. CDR3 size: 15 residues. Germline CDR1 reads MNHNS; CDR2 reads SASEGT. The rearrangement uses TRBV6-1 and TRBJ2-3, with 11 bases matching TRBD2. The source is a human donor with low-grade glioma or glioblastoma, undergoing nonglioma brain surgery, or in good health (not recorded which). The sequenced sample was glioma tissue, nonneoplastic brain tissue, or PBMCs (not recorded which). The CDR3 region is CASRWTSGSTDTQYF. The CDR3 region has the DNA TGTGCCAGCAGGTGGACTAGCGGGAGCACAGATACGCAGTATTTT.